A single sample is the source of the 17 T cell receptor beta chains below, sequenced in a study of blood T cell repertoires in COVID-19. Clones were sequenced by immunoSEQ multiplex PCR, and TCRdb holds only the in-frame ones, with some missing. Of around 250,000 clones in the sample, roughly 85% were seen once. The sequencing input was PBMCs or T cells enriched from blood (not recorded which). All receptors derive from a woman between 45 and 65 years old who had recovered from COVID-19.

As to this clone: The germline gene is not matched at one end of the junction; a read error may be the cause. This chain uses TRBV11-1 with TRBJ2-7; TRBD2 matches 8 bases. The CDR3 totals 16 residues. CDR1 and CDR2 (germline): SGHAT, FQDESV (reference sequence). Here the CDR3 reads CASRFSGSRGSYGQYF. For the CDR3, the DNA is TGTGCCAGCAGATTCAGCGGGAGTCGGGGCTCCTACGGGCAGTACTTC. The entire variable domain, with the rest obtained from reference TRBV11-1 and TRBJ2-7, is as follows: EAEVAQSPRYKITEKSQAVAFWCDPISGHATLYWYRQILGQGPELLVQFQDESVVDDSQLPKDRFSAERLKGVDSTLKIQPAELGDSAMYLCASRFSGSRGSYGQYFGPGTRLTVT.

This clone was counted a single time. The CDR3 reads CASSPRQGLGNTIYF. CDR3 DNA: TGTGCCAGCTCACCTCGACAGGGGCTGGGAAACACCATATATTTT. The chain carries TRBV18 and TRBJ1-3; 8 bases align to TRBD1. V was clipped by 3 bases and J by 4 bases; unmatched bases: 5. This CDR3 contains 15 residues. Germline CDR1 and CDR2: KGHSH and LQKENI.

The J gene is TRBJ2-3, the V gene TRBV6-5; 16 bases align to TRBD2. Germline lookup yields CDR1 MNHEY and CDR2 SVGAGI. V trimming: 7 bases; J trimming: 4 bases; junction bases outside the gene matches: 2. The CDR3 is 15 residues long. In DNA form, the CDR3 reads TGTGCCAGCATGGGGACTAGCGGGAGGGCAGATACGCAGTATTTT. Amino acids: CASMGTSGRADTQYF.

The chain uses TRBV6-5 and TRBJ2-7, with 9 bases fitting TRBD2. CDR1 and CDR2 from the germline V gene are MNHEY and SVGAGI. After removal of 5 bases from V and 3 bases from J, the junction contained 5 bases not matched to a gene. CDR3 length equals 14 residues. CDR3 residues: CASSRLAGFYEQYF. CDR3 coding DNA: TGTGCCAGCAGTCGGCTAGCGGGATTCTACGAGCAGTACTTC.

The chain has TRBV15 and TRBJ2-1; the D is unclear. Looked up from germline, CDR1 is LNHNV and CDR2 is YYDKDF (reference sequence). With 3 bases removed from V and 6 bases from J, the gap between germline ends came to 6 bases. This CDR3 spans 12 amino acids. The DNA for the CDR3 is TGTGCCACCAGCAGTGTCTTCAATGAGCAGTTCTTC. Translation gives CATSSVFNEQFF.

Concerning this clone itself: Germline and junction disagree at one end, which may indicate a read error. The chain combines TRBV7-7 with TRBJ2-7; possibly TRBD2 for D (6 bases). Germline loops: CDR1 SSHAT, CDR2 FNYEAQ (reference sequence). This CDR3 has 15 residues. The CDR3 loop is CASSFVFGGAAEQYF. The CDR3 nucleotides are TGTGCTAGCAGCTTTGTCTTCGGGGGAGCTGCAGAGCAGTACTTC.

This chain links TRBV5-6 with TRBJ2-7; a possible D gene is TRBD2 (5 bases). This CDR3 region has 14 residues. Trimming removed 3 bases at V and 3 bases at J, with 13 bases between. Germline CDR1 SGHDT, CDR2 YYEEEE. CDR3 sequence (DNA): TGTGCCAGCAGCTCGCCCACTAGACGCTACGAGCAGTACTTC. Translation: CASSSPTRRYEQYF. The entire variable domain, with the rest obtained from reference TRBV5-6 and TRBJ2-7, is as follows: DAGVTQSPTHLIKTRGQQVTLRCSPKSGHDTVSWYQQALGQGPQFIFQYYEEEERQRGNFPDRFSGHQFPNYSSELNVNALLLGDSALYLCASSSPTRRYEQYFGPGTRLTVT.

The chain joins TRBV2 to TRBJ2-3, with D perhaps TRBD1 (6 bases). The CDR3 has 15 amino acids. CDR1 and CDR2 from the germline V gene are SNHLY and FYNNEI. V shed 5 bases and J shed 0 bases, with 12 bases lying between them. CDR3 DNA: TGTGCCAGCAGTTACACAGGGTCTAGCACAGATACGCAGTATTTT. Translating it yields CASSYTGSSTDTQYF.

This chain connects TRBV7-3 to TRBJ1-1; 7 bases match TRBD1. J lost 5 bases, V lost 6 bases, and 6 bases had no gene match. The CDR3 contains 13 residues. Germline values: CDR1 SGHTA, CDR2 FQGTGA. The CDR3 sequence is CASSSRGRTEAFF. As DNA, the CDR3 is TGTGCCAGCAGTTCAAGGGGGCGGACTGAAGCTTTCTTT. Together with reference TRBV7-3 and TRBJ1-1, the CDR3 gives the full variable domain: GAGVSQTPSNKVTEKGKYVELRCDPISGHTALYWYRQSLGQGPEFLIYFQGTGAADDSGLPNDRFFAVRPEGSVSTLKIQRTERGDSAVYLCASSSRGRTEAFFGQGTRLTVV.

The rearrangement links TRBV18 to TRBJ2-7, with 10 bases matching TRBD2. Germline V gives CDR1 KGHSH, CDR2 LQKENI. The CDR3 spans 15 residues. The J segment lost 1 base and the V segment lost 1 base, leaving 1 base of the junction unmatched. As DNA, the CDR3 is TGTGCCAGCTCACCACTAGCGGGAGGTTCCTACGAGCAGTACTTC. This sequence encodes CASSPLAGGSYEQYF. Drawing the rest from reference TRBV18 and TRBJ2-7, the complete variable domain is NAGVMQNPRHLVRRRGQEARLRCSPMKGHSHVYWYRQLPEEGLKFMVYLQKENIIDESGMPKERFSAEFPKEGPSILRIQQVVRGDSAAYFCASSPLAGGSYEQYFGPGTRLTVT.

This clone was found once. At the DNA level, this CDR3 is encoded by other sequences in the same sample as well. The gene calls are TRBV29-1 and TRBJ1-1; 9 bases line up with TRBD1. After removal of 3 bases from V and 5 bases from J, the junction contained 4 bases not matched to a gene. This CDR3 comprises 13 residues. CDR1 and CDR2 (germline): SQVTM, ANQGSEA. The CDR3 region has the DNA TGCAGCGTTGACACAGGGGGCTGGACTGAAGCTTTCTTT. Protein product: CSVDTGGWTEAFF. Together with reference TRBV29-1 and TRBJ1-1, the CDR3 gives the full variable domain: SAVISQKPSRDICQRGTSLTIQCQVDSQVTMMFWYRQQPGQSLTLIATANQGSEATYESGFVIDKFPISRPNLTFSTLTVSNMSPEDSSIYLCSVDTGGWTEAFFGQGTRLTVV.

The V call is TRBV19, the J call TRBJ2-4; D is perhaps TRBD1 (6 bases). The CDR3 extends over 16 amino acids. V was trimmed by 5 bases and J by 3 bases, leaving 17 bases between them. Germline CDR1 is LNHDA and CDR2 is SQIVND (reference sequence). The CDR3 loop is CASSAHPQGIKNIQYF. DNA for the CDR3: TGTGCCAGTAGTGCCCACCCACAGGGAATCAAAAACATTCAGTACTTC.

The chain is built from TRBV9 and TRBJ1-6, with 7 bases lining up with TRBD1. Germline V CDR1 and CDR2: SGDLS, YYNGEE. The CDR3 covers 16 residues. V gave up 0 bases and J gave up 9 bases; unmatched junction bases: 9. Here the CDR3 DNA reads TGTGCCAGCAGCGTAGATCGAAGGGGGCTTGGTTCACCCCTCCACTTT. Its translation: CASSVDRRGLGSPLHF.

V and J are TRBV5-1 and TRBJ2-7, with 14 bases that match TRBD2. CDR1 SGHRS and CDR2 YFSETQ come from the germline V gene. V lost 0 bases, J lost 6 bases, and 8 bases stayed unmatched. This CDR3 spans 17 amino acids. CDR3 coding DNA: TGCGCCAGCAGCTTGGGCGGATGGACTAGCGGGAGGCCCGAGCAGTACTTC. Residues: CASSLGGWTSGRPEQYF.

The CDR3 coding sequence is TGTGCCAGTCGGGGGGGGCTAGCGGGTGCCTACGAGCAGTACTTC. Its translation is CASRGGLAGAYEQYF. The chain is built from TRBV28 and TRBJ2-7; 8 positions match TRBD2. Germline CDR1 and CDR2: MDHEN and SYDVKM. Trimming cost V 9 bases and J 2 bases; bases outside gene matches: 12. This CDR3 spans 15 amino acids.

This chain uses TRBV4-1 with TRBJ1-6; no clear D. V lost 0 bases and J 6 bases, leaving 15 bases between the germline ends. This CDR3 region has 17 residues. Germline CDR1 reads MGHRA; CDR2 reads YSYEKL. The CDR3 reads CASSQESRLRGNSPLHF. The CDR3 DNA is TGCGCCAGCAGCCAAGAATCGCGGCTTCGGGGTAATTCACCCCTCCACTTT.

V is TRBV10-3 and J is TRBJ2-5, with TRBD1 as a possible D gene (5 bases). Germline CDR1 and CDR2: ENHRY and SYGVKD. V was clipped by 6 bases and J by 5 bases, with 19 bases between them. This CDR3 comprises 15 residues. The CDR3 region is CAISSYAGSEETQYF. As DNA, the CDR3 is TGTGCCATCAGCAGCTACGCAGGGTCAGAGGAGACCCAGTACTTC.